The present T cell receptor (beta chain) was sequenced within a study of T cells in Graves' hyperthyroidism and ophthalmopathy. Overall study: Peripheral blood was obtained at initial diagnosis, preceding any treatment. Whole-study findings and limits: Blood also held most thyroid clonotypes expanded beyond 0.001. Ophthalmopathy was model-predicted a median approximately 6.4 months pre-onset.

The CDR3 regions of TCR beta were amplified from RNA transcripts. TCR CDR3 regions were first amplified by RT-PCR with HTBI primers. TCRdb independently ran MiXCR on the multiplex PCR reads; one entry per CDR3 protein. The sample records 350,000 to 500,000 distinct CDR3 sequences, about an eighth being singletons. This clonotype appeared a few times. The antigen remains undetermined. Reasons for excluding patients were uncontrolled infection, other autoimmune disease, pregnancy or lactation. V gave up 5 bases and J gave up 4 bases, with 6 bases separating them. The CDR3 length is 13 residues. Sequencing was carried out using blood. This clonotype originated in a woman between 18 and 29 years old with Graves' hyperthyroidism. The chain is built from TRBV12-3 or TRBV12-4 and TRBJ1-6; D ambiguous. CDR3 bases: TGTGCCAGCAGTCCCGATTATAATTCACCCCTCCACTTT. This encodes CASSPDYNSPLHF.